The rows below give T cell receptor beta chains drawn from one sample of a study of T cells in Graves' hyperthyroidism and ophthalmopathy. MiXCR was run by TCRdb on the multiplex PCR reads, yielding one entry per CDR3 protein. Of some 300,000 distinct CDR3 sequences in the sample, about 14% were seen once. Sequences were obtained from blood. The receptors here all came from a woman in her twenties or thirties with Graves' hyperthyroidism that later progressed to Graves' ophthalmopathy. Both conserved end residues are part of each CDR3. D genes are given only for firm matches. Not all rows give a size; the values are once, few, many and, for expanded clones, a class.

d_gene,j_gene,v_gene,abundance,CDR3nt,CDR3aa
NA,TRBJ2-7,TRBV6-5,NA,TGTGCCAGCAGTTACCTTGACAGTTACTACGAGCAGTACTTC,CASSYLDSYYEQYF
NA,TRBJ1-2,TRBV30,many,TGTGCCTGGAGTGAATTTGGGAGCTATGGCTACACCTTC,CAWSEFGSYGYTF
NA,TRBJ2-7,TRBV27,many,TGTGCCAGCAGCTCCGGGACCCTTTACGAGCAGTACTTC,CASSSGTLYEQYF
NA,TRBJ2-2,TRBV19,NA,TGTGCCAGTAGTCGGCAGCATCTGGGGGAGCTGTTTTTT,CASSRQHLGELFF
TRBD1,TRBJ2-3,TRBV29-1,NA,TGCAGCGTTCGGACAGGGGGCGATGGCCCAGATACGCAGTATTTT,CSVRTGGDGPDTQYF
TRBD2,TRBJ2-7,TRBV25-1,few,TGTGCCAGCAGTGAATTTCGGCGTACACCGGGACTAGTTGGCGAGCAGTACTTC,CASSEFRRTPGLVGEQYF
TRBD2,TRBJ2-3,TRBV5-4,few,TGTGCCAGCAGGAGGGACTATCGCACAGATACGCAGTATTTT,CASRRDYRTDTQYF
NA,TRBJ1-6,TRBV7-3,NA,TGTGCCAGCAGCCCGACCGTTCGGGGGGCAAATTCACCCCTCCACTTT,CASSPTVRGANSPLHF
TRBD2,TRBJ2-1,TRBV7-9,many,TGTGCCAGCAGCTTAATCGAGCGGGAGGGCCCCTACAATGAGCAGTTCTTC,CASSLIEREGPYNEQFF
TRBD1,TRBJ1-2,TRBV20-1,many,TGCAGTGCTCCCGGACAGGGCTATGGCTACACCTTC,CSAPGQGYGYTF
TRBD2,TRBJ2-5,TRBV6-2/TRBV6-3,many,TGTGCCAGCAGCCCAGGGACTAGCGGGCCCCAAGAGACCCAGTACTTC,CASSPGTSGPQETQYF
NA,TRBJ2-2,TRBV6-5,many,TGTGCCAGCAGTTACTCGCCGGTCCTTCTGGCCGGGGAGCTGTTTTTT,CASSYSPVLLAGELFF
TRBD2,TRBJ2-3,TRBV4-3,many,TGTGCCAGTAGTCAAACTAGCGGGAGTGGAGATACGCAGTATTTT,CASSQTSGSGDTQYF
TRBD2,TRBJ2-7,TRBV7-2,many,TGTGCCAGCAGCTTGACTAGCGCGAGCTCCTACGAGCAGTACTTC,CASSLTSASSYEQYF
NA,TRBJ1-4,TRBV6-2/TRBV6-3,NA,TGTGCCAGCAGCTCCGGACAGCCGAATGAAAAACTGTTTTTT,CASSSGQPNEKLFF
NA,TRBJ1-4,TRBV19,NA,TGTGCCAGTAGTCGCACGAGGAATAATAATGAAAAACTGTTTTTT,CASSRTRNNNEKLFF
NA,TRBJ2-7,TRBV7-8,many,TGTGCCAGCAGCTTACCCCGCGGATACGAGCAGTACTTC,CASSLPRGYEQYF
NA,TRBJ1-5,TRBV28,NA,TGTGCCAGCAGTTTCCCAGACAAGTACCGGGACAGCAATCAGCCCCAGCATTTT,CASSFPDKYRDSNQPQHF
TRBD1,TRBJ2-1,TRBV12-5,many,TGTGCTAGTGGCGCCTTCCAAGGGACAGGGGGCTACAATGAGCAGTTCTTC,CASGAFQGTGGYNEQFF
NA,TRBJ1-1,TRBV12-3/TRBV12-4,NA,TGTGCCAGCAGTAACAGGGAGAACACTGAAGCTTTCTTT,CASSNRENTEAFF
TRBD2,TRBJ2-1,TRBV19,NA,TGTGCCAGTAGTGGGGGACTAGCGGTTAGCTCCTACAATGAGCAGTTCTTC,CASSGGLAVSSYNEQFF
TRBD1,TRBJ2-1,TRBV27,many,TGTGCCAGCAGTTCCATCCAGGGGGCCGTCCTGGGCAATGAGCAGTTCTTC,CASSSIQGAVLGNEQFF
TRBD1,TRBJ2-7,TRBV27,many,TGTGCCAGCAGTCTAACCGGGACAGGGAATTACGAGCAGTACTTC,CASSLTGTGNYEQYF
TRBD2,TRBJ2-7,TRBV19,many,TGTGCCAGTAGTAAAAGGACTAGCGGGAGTTACGAGCAGTACTTC,CASSKRTSGSYEQYF
TRBD1,TRBJ1-5,TRBV27,many,TGTGCCAGCAGATCGGACAGGGTAGTCGATCAGCCCCAGCATTTT,CASRSDRVVDQPQHF
TRBD1,TRBJ2-7,TRBV15,few,TGTGCCACCCGGGACAGGGTAACCTACGAGCAGTACTTC,CATRDRVTYEQYF
NA,TRBJ2-1,TRBV9,NA,TGTGCCAGCAGCGGTTACGGCGCGGGACTCGATGAGCAGTTCTTC,CASSGYGAGLDEQFF
NA,TRBJ2-1,TRBV14,NA,TGTGCCAGCAGCCCCCCCCCTGTTTCCTACAATGAGCAGTTCTTC,CASSPPPVSYNEQFF
NA,TRBJ2-2,TRBV19,once,TGTGCCAGTAGTAAAGGACAAGGCACCGGGGAGCTGTTTTTT,CASSKGQGTGELFF
TRBD2,TRBJ2-1,TRBV7-2,many,TGTGCCAGCAGCTTATTGTTGTCAAGCGGGAGTTGGTACAATGAGCAGTTCTTC,CASSLLLSSGSWYNEQFF
NA,TRBJ2-3,TRBV11-2,many,TGTGCCAGCGAGGGGGGCTTCTCCACAGATACGCAGTATTTT,CASEGGFSTDTQYF
NA,TRBJ2-1,TRBV7-2,many,TGTGCCAGCAGCGGGCCCTACAATGAGCAGTTCTTC,CASSGPYNEQFF
NA,TRBJ2-1,TRBV29-1,few,TGCAGCGTGGACCGATACAATGAGCAGTTCTTC,CSVDRYNEQFF
TRBD2,TRBJ2-3,TRBV11-2,many,TGTGCCAGCATCCTCAATCCCGCTAGCGGGAGCACAGATACGCAGTATTTT,CASILNPASGSTDTQYF
TRBD1,TRBJ2-7,TRBV12-5,many,TGTGCTAGTGGTTTGGTACCGGGACAGGAAATGCTATACGAGCAGTACTTC,CASGLVPGQEMLYEQYF
TRBD1,TRBJ1-2,TRBV5-8,many,TGTGCCAGCAGCTCGGGACAGGATTTTTATGGCTACACCTTC,CASSSGQDFYGYTF
TRBD2,TRBJ2-5,TRBV7-7,few,TGTGCTAGCAGCCCCCTGGCTAGCGGCCCCCAAGAGACCCAGTACTTC,CASSPLASGPQETQYF
TRBD1,TRBJ1-2,TRBV10-3,few,TGTGCCATCAGTGCCACAGGGGATAGTGGCTACACCTTC,CAISATGDSGYTF
NA,TRBJ1-1,TRBV6-2/TRBV6-3,many,TGTGCCAGCAGTTACTCCCCAGACGGGGTCACTGAAGCTTTCTTT,CASSYSPDGVTEAFF
NA,TRBJ2-1,TRBV15,many,TGTGCCACCAGCAGAGCACAGGGCCGTTACAATGAGCAGTTCTTC,CATSRAQGRYNEQFF
TRBD1,TRBJ1-1,TRBV9,many,TGTGCCAGCAGCGCAAAGGGGGCGAGCACTGAAGCTTTCTTT,CASSAKGASTEAFF
TRBD2,TRBJ2-1,TRBV4-3,NA,TGCGCCAGCAGCCATGACGGGAGGAGCACCGGGGAGCAGTTCTTC,CASSHDGRSTGEQFF
NA,TRBJ2-2,TRBV12-3/TRBV12-4,many,TGTGCCAGCAGTTTAGACGAATCCGGGGAGCTGTTTTTT,CASSLDESGELFF
TRBD2,TRBJ2-7,TRBV9,many,TGTGCCAGCAGCTCGCGGTCGGGAGGAGAAGGCGAGCAGTACTTC,CASSSRSGGEGEQYF
NA,TRBJ1-3,TRBV28,many,TGTGCCAGCAGTTTACCCACCGGGGGGTCTGGAAACACCATATATTTT,CASSLPTGGSGNTIYF
TRBD2,TRBJ2-7,TRBV12-3/TRBV12-4,many,TGTGCCAGCAGCCCAAGGGGAGGACTAGCGGGCTCAGAGCAGTACTTC,CASSPRGGLAGSEQYF
NA,TRBJ1-4,TRBV3-1,many,TGTGCCAGCAGCCGCGTCTTAGACAAAAAACTGTTTTTT,CASSRVLDKKLFF
NA,TRBJ2-5,TRBV7-3,NA,TGTGCCAGCAGCTTAGGACTCGTGGGGACCCAGTACTTC,CASSLGLVGTQYF
NA,TRBJ2-1,TRBV6-6,few,TGTGCCAGCAGTTACTCGAGTTTAGGGCCGGAGCAGTTCTTC,CASSYSSLGPEQFF
NA,TRBJ2-3,TRBV13,many,TGTGCCAGCAGCCCCGCGGAGTGGGGAGAGCACACAGATACGCAGTATTTT,CASSPAEWGEHTDTQYF
TRBD2,TRBJ2-7,TRBV7-2,many,TGTGCCAGCAGCTTAGGTTCCGGGACTAAGGTCCGCGAGCAGTACTTC,CASSLGSGTKVREQYF
TRBD1,TRBJ2-3,TRBV12-3/TRBV12-4,many,TGTGCCAGCAGATCCGACAGGGGGGGAATCACAGATACGCAGTATTTT,CASRSDRGGITDTQYF
NA,TRBJ2-3,TRBV28,many,TGTGCCAGCAGTTTAATCAGCTTCACAGATACGCAGTATTTT,CASSLISFTDTQYF
TRBD2,TRBJ2-3,TRBV20-1,few,TGCAGTGCAATAGGGACTAGCGGGAGGGGCACAGATACGCAGTATTTT,CSAIGTSGRGTDTQYF
NA,TRBJ1-2,TRBV28,NA,TGTGCCAGCAGTTCTGTCGACGTCTACGAGGGCTATGGCTACACCTTC,CASSSVDVYEGYGYTF
NA,TRBJ1-1,TRBV29-1,many,TGCAGCGTTGAAGATCCTACAGTCCCTGAAGCTTTCTTT,CSVEDPTVPEAFF
NA,TRBJ2-1,TRBV5-8,few,TGTGCCAGCAGCTTGGTGCCAGCGGGCGCCGTCAATGAGCAGTTCTTC,CASSLVPAGAVNEQFF